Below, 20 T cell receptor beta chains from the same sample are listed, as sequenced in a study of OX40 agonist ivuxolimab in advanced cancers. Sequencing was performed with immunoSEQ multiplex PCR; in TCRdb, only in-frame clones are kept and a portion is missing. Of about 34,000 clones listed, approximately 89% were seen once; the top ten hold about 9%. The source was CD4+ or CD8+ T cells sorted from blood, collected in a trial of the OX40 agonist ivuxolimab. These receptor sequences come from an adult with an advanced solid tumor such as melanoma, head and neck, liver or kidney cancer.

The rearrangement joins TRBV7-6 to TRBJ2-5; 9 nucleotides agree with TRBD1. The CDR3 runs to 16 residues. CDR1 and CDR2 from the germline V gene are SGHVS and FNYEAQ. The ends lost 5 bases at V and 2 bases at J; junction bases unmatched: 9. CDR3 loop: CASSTTTGGGQETQYF. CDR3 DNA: TGTGCCAGCAGCACAACAACAGGGGGCGGGCAAGAGACCCAGTACTTC.

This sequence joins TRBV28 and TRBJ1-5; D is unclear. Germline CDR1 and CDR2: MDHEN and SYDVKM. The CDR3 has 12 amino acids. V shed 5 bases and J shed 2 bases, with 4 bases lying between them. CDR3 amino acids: CASSTGNQPQHF. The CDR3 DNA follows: TGTGCCAGCAGTACCGGCAATCAGCCCCAGCATTTT.

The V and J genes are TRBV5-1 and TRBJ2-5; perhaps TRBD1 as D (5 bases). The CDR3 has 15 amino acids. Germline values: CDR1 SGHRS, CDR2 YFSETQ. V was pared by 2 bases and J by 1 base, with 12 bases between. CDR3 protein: CASSLTDSFQETQYF. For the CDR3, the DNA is TGCGCCAGCAGCTTAACAGACAGCTTCCAAGAGACCCAGTACTTC.

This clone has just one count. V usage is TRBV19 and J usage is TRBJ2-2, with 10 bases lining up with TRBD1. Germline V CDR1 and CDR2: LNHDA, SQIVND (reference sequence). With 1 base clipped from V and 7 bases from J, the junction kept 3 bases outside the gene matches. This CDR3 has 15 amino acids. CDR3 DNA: TGTGCCAGTAGTATAGGGACAGGGGGACACGGGGAGCTGTTTTTT. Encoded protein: CASSIGTGGHGELFF. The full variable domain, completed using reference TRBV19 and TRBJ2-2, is DGGITQSPKYLFRKEGQNVTLSCEQNLNHDAMYWYRQDPGQGLRLIYYSQIVNDFQKGDIAEGYSVSREKKESFPLTVTSAQKNPTAFYLCASSIGTGGHGELFFGEGSRLTVL.

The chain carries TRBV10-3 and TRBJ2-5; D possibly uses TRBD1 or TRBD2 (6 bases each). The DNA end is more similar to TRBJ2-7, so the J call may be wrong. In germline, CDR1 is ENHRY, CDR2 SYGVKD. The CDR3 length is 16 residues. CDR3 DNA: TGTGCCATCAGTGAGCTGAAGGGGGGAAGCTCCTACGAGCAGTACTTC. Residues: CAISELKGGSSYEQYF.

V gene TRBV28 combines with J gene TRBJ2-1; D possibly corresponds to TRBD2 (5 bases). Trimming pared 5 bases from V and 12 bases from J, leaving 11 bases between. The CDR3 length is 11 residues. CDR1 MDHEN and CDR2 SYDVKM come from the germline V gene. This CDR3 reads CASSERSGQFF. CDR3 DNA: TGTGCCAGCAGTGAGCGGAGTGGGCAGTTCTTC.

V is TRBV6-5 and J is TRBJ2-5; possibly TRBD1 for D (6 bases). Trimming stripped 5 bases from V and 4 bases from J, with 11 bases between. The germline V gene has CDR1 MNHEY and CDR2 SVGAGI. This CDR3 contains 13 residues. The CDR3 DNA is TGTGCCAGCAGTCAGGGGTCGGGAGAGACCCAGTACTTC. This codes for CASSQGSGETQYF.

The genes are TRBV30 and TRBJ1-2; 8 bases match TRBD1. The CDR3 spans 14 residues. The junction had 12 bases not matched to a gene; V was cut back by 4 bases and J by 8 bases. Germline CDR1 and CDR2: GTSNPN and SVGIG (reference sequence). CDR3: CAWNAGTGGRGYTF. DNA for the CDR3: TGTGCCTGGAATGCCGGGACAGGCGGTAGGGGCTACACCTTC. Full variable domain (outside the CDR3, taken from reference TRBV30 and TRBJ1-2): SQTIHQWPATLVQPVGSPLSLECTVEGTSNPNLYWYRQAAGRGLQLLFYSVGIGQISSEVPQNLSASRPQDRQFILSSKKLLLSDSGFYLCAWNAGTGGRGYTFGSGTRLTVV.

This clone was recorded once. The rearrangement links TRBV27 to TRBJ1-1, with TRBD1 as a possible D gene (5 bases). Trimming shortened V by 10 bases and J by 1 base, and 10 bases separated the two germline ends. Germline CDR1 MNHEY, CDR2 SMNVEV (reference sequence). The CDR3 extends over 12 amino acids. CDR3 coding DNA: TGTGCCACCTCGGGGGAGAACACTGAAGCTTTCTTT. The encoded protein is CATSGENTEAFF.

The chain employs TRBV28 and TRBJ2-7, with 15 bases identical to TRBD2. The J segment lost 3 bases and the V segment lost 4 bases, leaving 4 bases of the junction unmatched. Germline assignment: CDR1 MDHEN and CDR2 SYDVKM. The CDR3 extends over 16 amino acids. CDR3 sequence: CASSSPGLAGGYEQYF. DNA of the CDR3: TGTGCCAGCAGTTCCCCGGGACTAGCGGGAGGCTACGAGCAGTACTTC.

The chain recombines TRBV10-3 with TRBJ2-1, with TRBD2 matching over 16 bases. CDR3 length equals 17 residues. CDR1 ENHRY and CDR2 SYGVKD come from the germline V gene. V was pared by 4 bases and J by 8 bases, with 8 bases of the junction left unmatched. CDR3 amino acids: CAISASGTSGRAYEQFF. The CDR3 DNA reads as TGTGCCATCAGTGCGTCCGGGACTAGCGGGAGGGCATATGAGCAGTTCTTC.

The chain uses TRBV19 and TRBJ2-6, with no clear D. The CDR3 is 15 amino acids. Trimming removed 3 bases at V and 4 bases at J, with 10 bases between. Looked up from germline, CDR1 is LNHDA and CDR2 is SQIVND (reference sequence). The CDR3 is CASSMRWVGANVLTF. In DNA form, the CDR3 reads TGTGCCAGTAGTATGAGGTGGGTGGGGGCCAACGTCCTGACTTTC. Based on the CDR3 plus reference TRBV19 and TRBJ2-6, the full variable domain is DGGITQSPKYLFRKEGQNVTLSCEQNLNHDAMYWYRQDPGQGLRLIYYSQIVNDFQKGDIAEGYSVSREKKESFPLTVTSAQKNPTAFYLCASSMRWVGANVLTFGAGSRLTVL.

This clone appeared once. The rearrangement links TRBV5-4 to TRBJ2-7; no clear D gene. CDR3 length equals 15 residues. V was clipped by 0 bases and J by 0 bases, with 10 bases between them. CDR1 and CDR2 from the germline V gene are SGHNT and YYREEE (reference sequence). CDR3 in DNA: TGTGCCAGCAGCTTGGGCGGTGCGAGCTCCTACGAGCAGTACTTC. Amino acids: CASSLGGASSYEQYF.

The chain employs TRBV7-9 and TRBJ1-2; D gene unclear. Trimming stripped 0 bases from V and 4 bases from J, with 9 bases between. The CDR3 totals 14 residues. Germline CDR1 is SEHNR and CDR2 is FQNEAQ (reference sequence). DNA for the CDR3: TGTGCCAGCAGCTTAGCGGTGGGTGGCTATGGCTACACCTTC. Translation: CASSLAVGGYGYTF.

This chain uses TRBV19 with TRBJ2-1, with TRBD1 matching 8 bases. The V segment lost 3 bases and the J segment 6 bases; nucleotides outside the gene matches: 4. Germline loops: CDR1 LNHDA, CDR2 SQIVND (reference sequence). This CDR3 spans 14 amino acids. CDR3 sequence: CASSMYRGTNEQFF. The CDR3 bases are TGTGCCAGTAGTATGTACAGGGGGACCAATGAGCAGTTCTTC.

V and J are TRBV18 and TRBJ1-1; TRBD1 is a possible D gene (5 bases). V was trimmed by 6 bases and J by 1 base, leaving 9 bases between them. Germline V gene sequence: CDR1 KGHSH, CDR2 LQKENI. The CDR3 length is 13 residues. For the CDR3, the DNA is TGTGCCAGCTCGTTTGGACAGAACACTGAAGCTTTCTTT. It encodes CASSFGQNTEAFF.

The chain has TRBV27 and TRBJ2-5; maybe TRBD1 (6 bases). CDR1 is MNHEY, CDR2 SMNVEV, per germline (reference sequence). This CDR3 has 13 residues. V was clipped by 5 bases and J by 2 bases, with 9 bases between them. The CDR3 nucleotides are TGTGCCAGCAGTCACGGACAGCAAGAGACCCAGTACTTC. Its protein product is CASSHGQQETQYF.

CDR3 in amino acids: CASSPIGLTTGQPQHF. CDR3 nucleotides: TGTGCCAGCTCACCAATCGGACTTACCACCGGTCAGCCCCAGCATTTT. The chain is built from TRBV18 and TRBJ1-5; D not resolved. The CDR3 is 16 amino acids. The ends were cut back, 2 bases at V and 6 bases at J, with 17 bases in the middle. Per the germline V gene, CDR1 is KGHSH and CDR2 is LQKENI.

The CDR3 region is CASNTQGAYSYEQYF. For the CDR3, the DNA is TGTGCCAGCAACACACAGGGGGCCTACTCCTACGAGCAGTACTTC. The chain is built from TRBV28 and TRBJ2-7, with TRBD1 matching over 9 bases. CDR3 length: 15 residues. The trim removed 7 bases at V and 0 bases at J, leaving 7 bases unmatched. Per germline, CDR1 MDHEN and CDR2 SYDVKM.

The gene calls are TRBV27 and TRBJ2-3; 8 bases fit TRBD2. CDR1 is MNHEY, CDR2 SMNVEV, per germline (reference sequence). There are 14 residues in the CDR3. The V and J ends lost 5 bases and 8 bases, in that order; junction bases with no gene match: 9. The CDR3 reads CASSPLLSGTTQYF. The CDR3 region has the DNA TGTGCCAGCAGTCCCCTCCTTAGCGGGACTACGCAGTATTTT.